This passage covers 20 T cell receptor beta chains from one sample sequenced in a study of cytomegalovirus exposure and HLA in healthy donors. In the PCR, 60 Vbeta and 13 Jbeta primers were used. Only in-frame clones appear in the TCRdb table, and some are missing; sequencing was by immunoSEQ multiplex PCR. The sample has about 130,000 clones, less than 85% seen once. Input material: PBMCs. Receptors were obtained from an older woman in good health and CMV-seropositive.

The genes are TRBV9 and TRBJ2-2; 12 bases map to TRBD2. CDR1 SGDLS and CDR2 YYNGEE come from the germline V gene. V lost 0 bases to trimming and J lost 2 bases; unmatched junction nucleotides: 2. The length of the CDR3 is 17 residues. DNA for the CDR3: TGTGCCAGCAGCGTAGGACTAGCGGGAGTAAACACCGGGGAGCTGTTTTTT. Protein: CASSVGLAGVNTGELFF.

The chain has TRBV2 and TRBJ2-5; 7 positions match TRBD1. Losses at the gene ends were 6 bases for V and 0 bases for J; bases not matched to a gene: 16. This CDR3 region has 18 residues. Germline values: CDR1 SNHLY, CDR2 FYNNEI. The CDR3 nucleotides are TGTGCCAGCAGCGGTATGTTAGGTCAACAGGGGCACCAAGAGACCCAGTACTTC. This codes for CASSGMLGQQGHQETQYF.

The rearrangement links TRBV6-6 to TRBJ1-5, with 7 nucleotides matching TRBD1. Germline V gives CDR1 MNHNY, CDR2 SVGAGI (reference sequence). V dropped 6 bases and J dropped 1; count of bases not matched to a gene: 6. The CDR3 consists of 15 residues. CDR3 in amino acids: CASSHLGQSNQPQHF. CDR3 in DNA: TGTGCCAGCAGCCACCTGGGACAGAGCAATCAGCCCCAGCATTTT.

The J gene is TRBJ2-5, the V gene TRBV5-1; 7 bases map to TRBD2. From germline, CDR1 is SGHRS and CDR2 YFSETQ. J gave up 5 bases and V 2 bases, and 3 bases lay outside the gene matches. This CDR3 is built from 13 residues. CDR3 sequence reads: CASSLAGTETQYF. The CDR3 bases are TGCGCCAGCAGCTTAGCGGGAACGGAGACCCAGTACTTC. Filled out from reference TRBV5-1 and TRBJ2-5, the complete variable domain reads KAGVTQTPRYLIKTRGQQVTLSCSPISGHRSVSWYQQTPGQGLQFLFEYFSETQRNKGNFPGRFSGRQFSNSRSEMNVSTLELGDSALYLCASSLAGTETQYFGPGTRLLVL.

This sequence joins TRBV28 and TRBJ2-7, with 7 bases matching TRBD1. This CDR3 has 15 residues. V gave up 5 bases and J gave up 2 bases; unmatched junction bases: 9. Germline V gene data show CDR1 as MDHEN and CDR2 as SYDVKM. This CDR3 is CASSLQPTGTYEQYF. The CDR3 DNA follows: TGTGCCAGCAGTCTTCAACCGACAGGGACCTACGAGCAGTACTTC.

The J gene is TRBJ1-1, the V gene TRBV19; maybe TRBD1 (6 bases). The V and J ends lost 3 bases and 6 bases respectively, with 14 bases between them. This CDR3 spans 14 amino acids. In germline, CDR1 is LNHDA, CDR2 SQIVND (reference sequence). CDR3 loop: CASSISAGGPEAFF. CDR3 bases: TGTGCCAGTAGTATTTCCGCCGGGGGGCCTGAAGCTTTCTTT.

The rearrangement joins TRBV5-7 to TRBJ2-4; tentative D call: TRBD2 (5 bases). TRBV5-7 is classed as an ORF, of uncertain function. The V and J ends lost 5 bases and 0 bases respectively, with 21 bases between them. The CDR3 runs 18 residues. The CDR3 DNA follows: TGTGCCAGCAGTCTTCCGGGAAAGGGCCTGGGAGCCAAAAACATTCAGTACTTC. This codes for CASSLPGKGLGAKNIQYF.

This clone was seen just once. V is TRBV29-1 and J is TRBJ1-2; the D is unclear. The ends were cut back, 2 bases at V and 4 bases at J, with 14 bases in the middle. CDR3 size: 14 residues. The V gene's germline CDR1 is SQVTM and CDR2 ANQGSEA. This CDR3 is CSVELSSSFYGYTF. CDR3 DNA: TGCAGCGTTGAACTGAGTTCTTCTTTCTATGGCTACACCTTC. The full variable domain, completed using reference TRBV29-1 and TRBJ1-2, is SAVISQKPSRDICQRGTSLTIQCQVDSQVTMMFWYRQQPGQSLTLIATANQGSEATYESGFVIDKFPISRPNLTFSTLTVSNMSPEDSSIYLCSVELSSSFYGYTFGSGTRLTVV.

The CDR3 is CASRRRDNSAIQYF. In nucleotides, the CDR3 is TGTGCCAGCAGACGCAGGGACAACTCTGCCATTCAGTACTTC. V gene TRBV27 combines with J gene TRBJ2-4; weak D call: TRBD1 (6 bases). This CDR3 contains 14 residues. Germline loops: CDR1 MNHEY, CDR2 SMNVEV (reference sequence). V was clipped by 6 bases and J by 9 bases, with 18 bases between them.

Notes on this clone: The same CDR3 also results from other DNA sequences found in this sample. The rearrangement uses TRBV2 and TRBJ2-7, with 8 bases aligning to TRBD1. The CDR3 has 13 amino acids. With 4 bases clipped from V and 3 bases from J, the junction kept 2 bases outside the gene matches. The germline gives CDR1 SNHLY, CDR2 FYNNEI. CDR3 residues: CASSGGTGYEQYF. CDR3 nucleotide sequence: TGTGCCAGCAGTGGAGGGACAGGCTACGAGCAGTACTTC.

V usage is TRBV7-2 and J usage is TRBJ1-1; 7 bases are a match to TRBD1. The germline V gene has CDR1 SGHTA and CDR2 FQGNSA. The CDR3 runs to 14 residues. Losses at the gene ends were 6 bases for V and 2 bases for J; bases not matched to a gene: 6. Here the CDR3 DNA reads TGTGCCAGCAGTCCGAGACAGGGAAACACTGAAGCTTTCTTT. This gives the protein CASSPRQGNTEAFF.

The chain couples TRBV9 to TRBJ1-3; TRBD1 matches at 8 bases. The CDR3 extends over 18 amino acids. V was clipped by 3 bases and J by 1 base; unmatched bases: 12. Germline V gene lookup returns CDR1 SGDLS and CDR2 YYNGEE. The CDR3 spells CASSALKRTGKSGNTIYF. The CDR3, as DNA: TGTGCCAGCAGCGCCCTCAAACGGACAGGGAAATCTGGAAACACCATATATTTT.

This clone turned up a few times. CDR3 amino acids: CASSLTDRGREETQYF. CDR3 sequence (DNA): TGTGCCAGCAGCTTAACGGACAGGGGAAGGGAAGAGACCCAGTACTTC. This chain uses TRBV7-9 with TRBJ2-5; 9 nucleotides match TRBD1. Germline V gives CDR1 SEHNR, CDR2 FQNEAQ (reference sequence). Germline trimming cut 2 bases from V and 3 bases from J; bases unmatched to any gene: 7. This CDR3 is built from 16 residues.

In DNA, the CDR3 is TGTGCCAGCAGTGAGAAAACAGGGGAATGGTACGAGCAGTACTTC. Its translation is CASSEKTGEWYEQYF. The genes are TRBV2 and TRBJ2-7, with 7 nucleotides matching TRBD1. This CDR3 has 15 amino acids. Germline loops: CDR1 SNHLY, CDR2 FYNNEI. V shed 3 bases and J 4 bases; nucleotides not matched to a gene: 9.

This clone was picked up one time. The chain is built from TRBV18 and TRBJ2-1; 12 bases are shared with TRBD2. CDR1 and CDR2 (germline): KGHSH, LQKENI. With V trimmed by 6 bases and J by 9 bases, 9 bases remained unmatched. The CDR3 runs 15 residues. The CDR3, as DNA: TGTGCCAGCTCCCTGACTAGCGGGAGAGCGGTTGAGCAGTTCTTC. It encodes CASSLTSGRAVEQFF.

CDR3 in DNA: TGTGCCAGCAGTTACCAGGGACAGGGACCTTGGGGCTACACCTTC. Translation: CASSYQGQGPWGYTF. V and J are TRBV6-9 and TRBJ1-2; the match to TRBD1 covers 9 bases. Germline loops: CDR1 MNHGY, CDR2 SVAAGI. The CDR3 has 15 amino acids. Losses at the gene ends were 3 bases for V and 8 bases for J; bases not matched to a gene: 10.

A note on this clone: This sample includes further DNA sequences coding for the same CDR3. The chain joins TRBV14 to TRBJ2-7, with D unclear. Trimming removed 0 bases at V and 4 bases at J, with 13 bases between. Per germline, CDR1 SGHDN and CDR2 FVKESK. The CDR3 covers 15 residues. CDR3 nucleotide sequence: TGTGCCAGCAGCCAAGAGGCGTCTAGTGCTTACGAGCAGTACTTC. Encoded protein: CASSQEASSAYEQYF.

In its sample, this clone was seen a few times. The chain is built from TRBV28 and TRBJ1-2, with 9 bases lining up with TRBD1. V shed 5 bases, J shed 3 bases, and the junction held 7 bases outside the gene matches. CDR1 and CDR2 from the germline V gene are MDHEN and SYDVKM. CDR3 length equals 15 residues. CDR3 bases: TGTGCCAGCAGTCTTCCGACAGGGGGAGACTATGGCTACACCTTC. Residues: CASSLPTGGDYGYTF.

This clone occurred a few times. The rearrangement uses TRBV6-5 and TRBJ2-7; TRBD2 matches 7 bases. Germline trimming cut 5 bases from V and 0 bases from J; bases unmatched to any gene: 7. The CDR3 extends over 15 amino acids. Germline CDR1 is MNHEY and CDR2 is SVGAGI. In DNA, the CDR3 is TGTGCCAGCAGTGTACTAGCGTCAAGCTCCTACGAGCAGTACTTC. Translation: CASSVLASSSYEQYF.

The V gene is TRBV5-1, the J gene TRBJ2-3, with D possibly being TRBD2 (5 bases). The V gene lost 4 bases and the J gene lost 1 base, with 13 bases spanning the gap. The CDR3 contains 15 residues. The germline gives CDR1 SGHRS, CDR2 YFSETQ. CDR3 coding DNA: TGCGCCAGCAGCGAGGGAGTTTACGGCACAGATACGCAGTATTTT. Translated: CASSEGVYGTDTQYF.